The 25 T cell receptor beta chains below come from one sample, sequenced in a study of blood T cell repertoires in COVID-19. Here immunoSEQ multiplex PCR was the method, and the copy in TCRdb shows in-frame clones only, minus some. The table lists 40,000 to 60,000 clones, about 88% of them singletons. Sample: peripheral blood. These receptors all come from a man between 50 and 59 years old with active COVID-19.

This clone has just a few counts. The J gene is TRBJ2-2, the V gene TRBV4-1; TRBD1 matches 10 bases. The length of the CDR3 is 15 residues. Germline V gene sequence: CDR1 MGHRA, CDR2 YSYEKL. Germline trimming cut 8 bases from V and 5 bases from J; bases unmatched to any gene: 8. CDR3 sequence reads: CASGRQGAQTGELFF. DNA of the CDR3: TGCGCCAGCGGACGACAGGGGGCGCAGACCGGGGAGCTGTTTTTT.

The gene calls are TRBV10-1 and TRBJ1-2; TRBD1 is a possible D gene (5 bases). The V end was cut by 4 bases, the J end by 4 bases, with 10 bases between. Germline values: CDR1 WNHNN, CDR2 SYGVQD (reference sequence). CDR3 length: 13 amino acids. The CDR3, as DNA: TGCGCCAGCAGTGTTCAGGGAACCTATGGCTACACCTTC. This gives the protein CASSVQGTYGYTF.

This clone has only a few counts. CDR3 sequence: CASSQDWRGSQYF. The CDR3 DNA sequence: TGTGCCAGCAGCCAAGATTGGCGGGGGTCGCAGTATTTT. The chain recombines TRBV3-1 (or the pseudogene TRBV3-2) with TRBJ2-3; TRBD2 matches at 7 bases. From germline, CDR1 is LGHDT and CDR2 YNNKEL (reference sequence). J was trimmed by 10 bases and V by 0 bases; bases with no gene match: 4. This CDR3 region has 13 residues.

This chain joins TRBV12-3 or TRBV12-4 and TRBJ2-7; no reliable D call. The CDR3 is made up of 13 amino acids. V lost 6 bases, J lost 6 bases, and 15 bases lay in between. CDR3 DNA: TGTGCCAGCAGGGCCGGCGCGGCGGTCGAGCAGTACTTC. Protein sequence: CASRAGAAVEQYF.

This chain's CDR3 is CASSPGSYGYTF. The CDR3 nucleotides are TGTGCCAGCAGCCCGGGAAGTTATGGCTACACCTTC. This chain connects TRBV14 to TRBJ1-2; D unclear. Germline CDR1 and CDR2: SGHDN and FVKESK. This CDR3 spans 12 amino acids. Trimming shortened V by 4 bases and J by 5 bases, and 8 bases separated the two germline ends.

This chain joins TRBV5-4 and TRBJ2-3; TRBD2 might be the D (5 bases). The germline CDR1 and CDR2 sequences are SGHNT and YYREEE (reference sequence). CDR3 length: 15 amino acids. V was pared by 5 bases and J by 0 bases, with 13 bases between. This CDR3 is CASRQTGLSTDTQYF. The CDR3 DNA sequence: TGTGCCAGCAGGCAAACCGGACTGAGCACAGATACGCAGTATTTT. Looking up the rest from reference TRBV5-4 and TRBJ2-3 gives the full variable domain: ETGVTQSPTHLIKTRGQQVTLRCSSQSGHNTVSWYQQALGQGPQFIFQYYREEENGRGNFPPRFSGLQFPNYSSELNVNALELDDSALYLCASRQTGLSTDTQYFGPGTRLTVL.

This clone was picked up one time. The genes are TRBV7-9 and TRBJ2-7, with no clear D. The germline CDR1 and CDR2 sequences are SEHNR and FQNEAQ (reference sequence). V lost 6 bases and J 0 bases, leaving 9 bases between the germline ends. The CDR3 has 13 amino acids. The CDR3 sequence is CASRSGSSYEQYF. CDR3 nucleotides: TGTGCCAGCAGGTCCGGGTCCTCCTACGAGCAGTACTTC.

The chain carries TRBV29-1 and TRBJ1-1, with 7 bases matching TRBD1. The CDR3 is made up of 13 amino acids. The germline gives CDR1 SQVTM, CDR2 ANQGSEA. With V trimmed by 6 bases and J by 0 bases, 4 bases remained unmatched. The chain's CDR3 is CSVKGQLNTEAFF. CDR3 DNA sequence: TGCAGCGTAAAGGGACAGTTGAACACTGAAGCTTTCTTT.

DNA for the CDR3: TGCGCCAGCAGTGTCGGCGGGGACCAAGAGACCCAGTACTTC. Its translation: CASSVGGDQETQYF. The chain employs TRBV10-2 and TRBJ2-5; tentative D call: TRBD2 (6 bases). V gave up 4 bases and J gave up 0 bases, with 9 bases separating them. CDR3 length equals 14 residues. In germline, CDR1 is WSHSY, CDR2 SAAADI.

This clone was observed a single time. The chain uses TRBV5-1 and TRBJ1-2, with D uncertain. CDR1 SGHRS and CDR2 YFSETQ come from the germline V gene. The CDR3 totals 12 residues. Deletions cut 7 bases from V and 4 bases from J, with 11 bases between. CDR3 residues: CASSASGYGYTF. CDR3 in DNA: TGCGCCAGCTCCGCATCGGGCTATGGCTACACCTTC.

The chain joins TRBV27 to TRBJ1-4, with D uncertain. CDR1 is MNHEY and CDR2 is SMNVEV in the germline V gene (reference sequence). Trimming removed 4 bases from V and 0 bases from J, with 9 bases in between. The CDR3 is 15 residues long. In DNA, the CDR3 is TGTGCCAGCAGTTCCCTTGGAGCAACTAATGAAAAACTGTTTTTT. Translated, it gives CASSSLGATNEKLFF. The full variable domain, in which reference TRBV27 and TRBJ1-4 provide the parts outside the CDR3, is EAQVTQNPRYLITVTGKKLTVTCSQNMNHEYMSWYRQDPGLGLRQIYYSMNVEVTDKGDVPEGYKVSRKEKRNFPLILESPSPNQTSLYFCASSSLGATNEKLFFGSGTQLSVL.

DNA for the CDR3: TGTGCCAGCAGCTTTACGGCCCGGGGAGGGGCGGCTGGAGGTCAGCCCCAGCATTTT. Its translation is CASSFTARGGAAGGQPQHF. The rearrangement uses TRBV7-8 and TRBJ1-5; TRBD1 might be the D (5 bases). Per germline, CDR1 SGHVS and CDR2 FQNEAQ. Trimming took 3 bases from V and 6 from J, leaving 27 bases between them. CDR3 size: 19 residues.

The V and J genes are TRBV7-9 and TRBJ1-2; the D is unclear. Germline values: CDR1 SEHNR, CDR2 FQNEAQ (reference sequence). CDR3 length equals 12 residues. V lost 1 base to trimming and J lost 7 bases, with 7 bases between them. CDR3 amino acids: CASSLERVGYTF. In DNA, the CDR3 is TGTGCCAGCAGCTTAGAGCGGGTTGGCTACACCTTC. The whole variable domain, filled in from reference TRBV7-9 and TRBJ1-2, reads DTGVSQNPRHKITKRGQNVTFRCDPISEHNRLYWYRQTLGQGPEFLTYFQNEAQLEKSRLLSDRFSAERPKGSFSTLEIQRTEQGDSAMYLCASSLERVGYTFGSGTRLTVV.

This clone has only one observation. The CDR3 protein is CASVPGQGKAFF. CDR3 nucleotide sequence: TGTGCCAGTGTTCCGGGACAGGGGAAAGCTTTCTTT. J is TRBJ1-1 and V is TRBV19; 10 bases map to TRBD1. The CDR3 length is 12 residues. The trim removed 8 bases at V and 9 bases at J, leaving 6 bases unmatched. Germline V lookup: CDR1 LNHDA, CDR2 SQIVND (reference sequence).

V is TRBV12-3 or TRBV12-4 and J is TRBJ1-2, with 8 bases identical to TRBD1. Trimming cost V 6 bases and J 6 bases; bases outside gene matches: 6. The CDR3 loop spans 13 amino acids. CDR3 loop: CASSPSTGDGYTF. CDR3 sequence (DNA): TGTGCCAGCAGCCCTTCGACAGGGGATGGCTACACCTTC.

This chain connects TRBV6-2 or TRBV6-3 to TRBJ2-5, with a weak D call TRBD1 (6 bases). Germline-derived CDR1 and CDR2 are MNHEY and SVGEGT. There are 13 residues in the CDR3. Trimming shortened V by 2 bases and J by 7 bases, and 11 bases separated the two germline ends. In nucleotides, the CDR3 is TGTGCCAGCAGTTACGGGACACAGGGGACCCAGTACTTC. Amino acids: CASSYGTQGTQYF.

The CDR3 loop is CASSARVLGTEAFF. CDR3 in DNA: TGTGCCAGCAGTGCCAGGGTCTTGGGGACTGAAGCTTTCTTT. This rearrangement joins TRBV2 to TRBJ1-1; maybe TRBD1 (5 bases). The CDR3 covers 14 residues. V dropped 4 bases and J dropped 5 bases, with 14 bases sitting between them. CDR1 SNHLY and CDR2 FYNNEI come from the germline V gene. Based on the CDR3 plus reference TRBV2 and TRBJ1-1, the full variable domain is EPEVTQTPSHQVTQMGQEVILRCVPISNHLYFYWYRQILGQKVEFLVSFYNNEISEKSEIFDDQFSVERPDGSNFTLKIRSTKLEDSAMYFCASSARVLGTEAFFGQGTRLTVV.

The rearrangement uses TRBV28 and TRBJ1-2, with 7 positions matching TRBD1. The length of the CDR3 is 12 residues. Germline loops: CDR1 MDHEN, CDR2 SYDVKM. Unmatched junction bases numbered 3, after V lost 8 bases and J lost 3 bases. DNA for the CDR3: TGTGCCAGCGGACAGGAAGACTATGGCTACACCTTC. This translates into CASGQEDYGYTF.

Comments on this clone: A read error may account for a junction end that differs from germline. The rearrangement links TRBV15 to TRBJ1-6, with a weak D call TRBD1 (6 bases). Germline V CDR1 and CDR2: LNHNV, YYDKDF (reference sequence). The CDR3 totals 15 residues. CDR3 protein: CATSGRTAYNSPLHF. The CDR3 nucleotides read TGTGCCACCAGCGGGCGGACAGCCTACAATTCACCCCTCCACTTT.

The rearrangement links TRBV29-1 to TRBJ2-1, with D possibly matching TRBD1 (5 bases). This CDR3 is built from 13 residues. In germline, CDR1 is SQVTM, CDR2 ANQGSEA. V was pared by 4 bases and J by 1 base, with 8 bases between. The CDR3 coding sequence is TGCAGCGTTGTAAAGGGGTCCTACAATGAGCAGTTCTTC. This codes for CSVVKGSYNEQFF.

V gene TRBV19 combines with J gene TRBJ1-5, with a possible D match to TRBD1 (5 bases). This CDR3 region has 14 residues. Trimming removed 5 bases at V and 4 bases at J, with 12 bases between. The germline CDR1 and CDR2 sequences are LNHDA and SQIVND (reference sequence). The CDR3 coding sequence is TGTGCCAGTAGTTCTCAGGGAGGAAATCAGCCCCAGCATTTT. Protein product: CASSSQGGNQPQHF.

This chain connects TRBV6-5 to TRBJ2-2; D unclear. Trimming shortened V by 0 bases and J by 3 bases, and 8 bases separated the two germline ends. The CDR3 has 15 residues. CDR1 and CDR2 from the germline V gene are MNHEY and SVGAGI. CDR3 DNA sequence: TGTGCCAGCAGTTACTCGTCCAGGTACACCGGGGAGCTGTTTTTT. Translating it yields CASSYSSRYTGELFF.

This chain links TRBV7-6 with TRBJ2-7; 14 bases are a match to TRBD2. V was pared by 5 bases and J by 6 bases, with 6 bases of the junction left unmatched. The CDR3 has 15 residues. The germline gives CDR1 SGHVS, CDR2 FNYEAQ. The CDR3 DNA follows: TGTGCCAGCAGCAGGGGACTAGCGGGGGTTTCCGAGCAGTACTTC. This codes for CASSRGLAGVSEQYF.

V usage is TRBV7-2 and J usage is TRBJ2-7; a possible D gene is TRBD2 (6 bases). The germline CDR1 and CDR2 sequences are SGHTA and FQGNSA. There are 15 residues in the CDR3. Deletions cut 1 base from V and 3 bases from J, with 13 bases between. CDR3 sequence: CASSLVGTGDYEQYF. The CDR3 DNA reads TGTGCCAGCAGCTTAGTGGGGACGGGAGACTACGAGCAGTACTTC.

V gene TRBV5-1 combines with J gene TRBJ2-1; 8 nucleotides match TRBD1. There are 14 residues in the CDR3. The germline CDR1 and CDR2 sequences are SGHRS and YFSETQ. V dropped 3 bases and J dropped 9; count of bases not matched to a gene: 8. Written as DNA, the CDR3 is TGCGCCAGCAGCTCCGGGACAGGCTCCAGTGAGCAGTTCTTC. Its protein product is CASSSGTGSSEQFF.